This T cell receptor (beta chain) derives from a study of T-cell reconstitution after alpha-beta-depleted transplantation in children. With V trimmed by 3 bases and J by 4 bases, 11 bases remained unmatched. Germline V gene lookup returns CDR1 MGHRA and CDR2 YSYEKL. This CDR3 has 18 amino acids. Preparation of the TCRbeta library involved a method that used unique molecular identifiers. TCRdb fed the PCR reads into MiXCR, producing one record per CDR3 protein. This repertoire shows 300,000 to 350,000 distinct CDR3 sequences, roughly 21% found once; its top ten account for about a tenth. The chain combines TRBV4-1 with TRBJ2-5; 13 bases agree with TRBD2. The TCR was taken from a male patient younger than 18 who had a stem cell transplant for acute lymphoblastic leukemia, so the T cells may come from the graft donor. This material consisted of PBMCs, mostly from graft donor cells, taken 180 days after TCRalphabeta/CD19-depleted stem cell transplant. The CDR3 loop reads CASSHRFGLAGVGETQYF. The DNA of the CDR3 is TGCGCCAGCAGCCACCGATTTGGACTAGCGGGAGTAGGAGAGACCCAGTACTTC.